The rows below give T cell receptor beta chains drawn from one sample of a study of blood T cell repertoires in COVID-19. The protocol was immunoSEQ multiplex PCR, while the TCRdb copy is restricted to in-frame clones and leaves out a portion. Among about 62,000 clones listed, over 75% were seen once. The sequenced sample consisted of peripheral blood. These receptors came from a man aged 60 to 75 with acute or convalescent COVID-19. CDR3s include the opening cysteine and the closing phenylalanine or tryptophan. The D gene is left open where the match is weak. The listing skips clone size in some rows; elsewhere it reads once, few, many or a size class.

abundance | d_gene | j_gene | v_gene | len | CDR3nt | CDR3aa
NA | TRBD1 | TRBJ2-2 | TRBV7-7 | 16 | TGTGCTAGCAGCTTAGAGGGGGCCTGGAACACCGGGGAGCTGTTTTTT | CASSLEGAWNTGELFF
NA | NA | TRBJ2-7 | TRBV7-2 | 14 | TGTGCCAGCAGCTTGGGGGACTGGCGGTACGAGCAGTACTTC | CASSLGDWRYEQYF
NA | NA | TRBJ2-5 | TRBV6-5 | 16 | TGTGCCAGCAGTTACTCAGAACAGACCCTCCAAGAGACCCAGTACTTC | CASSYSEQTLQETQYF
NA | NA | TRBJ2-3 | TRBV4-3 | 15 | TGCGCCAGCAGCCAAGATTTTGAGGGGGCAGATACGCAGTATTTT | CASSQDFEGADTQYF
NA | TRBD2 | TRBJ2-3 | TRBV5-4 | 16 | TGTGCCAGCACCCAAGGAGGGGGACTAGTCATAGATACGCAGTATTTT | CASTQGGGLVIDTQYF
NA | NA | TRBJ1-3 | TRBV18 | 14 | TGTGCCAGCTCACCTGCCGGTGTTGGAAACACCATATATTTT | CASSPAGVGNTIYF
NA | NA | TRBJ1-1 | TRBV2 | 14 | TGTGCCAGCAAGTCCGGAGGGTATGGCACTGAAGCTTTCTTT | CASKSGGYGTEAFF
NA | NA | TRBJ1-2 | TRBV20-1 | 11 | TGCAGTGCCACGGACAGCCCCGGCTACACCTTC | CSATDSPGYTF
NA | NA | TRBJ2-1 | TRBV9 | 15 | TGTGCCAGCAGCTTCAGAGACGGGGAATTCAATGAGCAGTTCTTC | CASSFRDGEFNEQFF
NA | TRBD1 | TRBJ2-7 | TRBV27 | 15 | TGTGCCAGCAGCACCGGACAGGGGCAAAGTAACGAGCAGTACTTC | CASSTGQGQSNEQYF
NA | TRBD2 | TRBJ2-5 | TRBV5-1 | 17 | TGCGCCAGCAGCTCGAGACTAGCGGGAGTGTTAGGGGAGACCCAGTACTTC | CASSSRLAGVLGETQYF
NA | NA | TRBJ2-7 | TRBV5-1 | 16 | TGCGCCAGCAGCTTGGAGGGGTCCTATAGGTCTGGGGAGCAGTACTTC | CASSLEGSYRSGEQYF
NA | NA | TRBJ2-7 | TRBV23-1 | 14 | TGCGCCAGCAGACCCGATAGACAGGTCGACGAGCAGTACTTC | CASRPDRQVDEQYF
NA | NA | TRBJ1-5 | TRBV29-1 | 14 | TGCAGCGTTGAAGACAGGGTTCTCAATCAGCCCCAGCATTTT | CSVEDRVLNQPQHF
NA | TRBD1 | TRBJ2-7 | TRBV7-9 | 15 | TGTGCCAGCAGCTTGTTCGGGACAGGGTATTACGAGCAGTACTTC | CASSLFGTGYYEQYF
NA | TRBD1 | TRBJ1-5 | TRBV5-1 | 15 | TGCGCCAGCAGTACGACAGGGGATTCTGACCAGCCCCAGCATTTT | CASSTTGDSDQPQHF
NA | NA | TRBJ2-7 | TRBV19 | 17 | TGTGCCAGTAGTATTTCCCATGTCGTGCGGGGTACCTACGAGCAGTACTTC | CASSISHVVRGTYEQYF
NA | NA | TRBJ2-7 | TRBV11-2 | 14 | TGTGCCAGCAGCTTAGAGTGGAGCTCCTACGAGCAGTACTTC | CASSLEWSSYEQYF
once | TRBD2 | TRBJ2-1 | TRBV19 | 20 | TGTGCCAGTAGTGGCGGGACTAGCGGGAGGTCTCGAATCTCCTACAATGAGCAGTTCTTC | CASSGGTSGRSRISYNEQFF
NA | TRBD1 | TRBJ2-5 | TRBV5-1 | 13 | TGCGCCAGCAGCTTGGAACAGGGGGAGACCCAGTACTTC | CASSLEQGETQYF
NA | TRBD2 | TRBJ2-3 | TRBV19 | 17 | TGTGCCAGTAGTATAGTAGGTAGCGGGGGGACCGTGGATACGCAGTATTTT | CASSIVGSGGTVDTQYF
many | NA | TRBJ2-2 | TRBV7-3 | 12 | TGTGCCAGCAGCTTTCAGACCGGGGAGCTGTTTTTT | CASSFQTGELFF
NA | NA | TRBJ2-2 | TRBV3-1/TRBV3-2 | 14 | TGTGCCAGCAGCCCCCGACAGGCCCCGGGGGAGCTGTTTTTT | CASSPRQAPGELFF
NA | NA | TRBJ2-7 | TRBV30 | 11 | TGTGCCTGGGGACAGACCTACGAGCAGTACTTC | CAWGQTYEQYF
NA | TRBD1 | TRBJ1-1 | TRBV2 | 14 | TGTGCCAGCAAGAGGACAGGGGGCCGGACTGAAGCTTTCTTT | CASKRTGGRTEAFF
NA | TRBD1 | TRBJ1-1 | TRBV28 | 17 | TGTGCCAGCAGCTTCCTACCGGGACAGGGGGCCCGCACTGAAGCTTTCTTT | CASSFLPGQGARTEAFF
NA | TRBD2 | TRBJ2-1 | TRBV24-1 | 16 | TGTGCCACCAGTGATTTTGTAGCGGGATTGCGCAATGAGCAGTTCTTC | CATSDFVAGLRNEQFF
NA | TRBD1 | TRBJ1-2 | TRBV7-9 | 15 | TGTGCCAGCAGCTTAGGCTTGGGACAGGACCCTGGCTACACCTTC | CASSLGLGQDPGYTF
NA | NA | TRBJ1-5 | TRBV2 | 15 | TGTGCCAGCAATCGGATCAGGGACTATGCTCAGCCCCAGCATTTT | CASNRIRDYAQPQHF
NA | TRBD1 | TRBJ1-6 | TRBV7-3 | 16 | TGTGCCAGCACCGCAACAAGGGACAGGGTAGTTTCACCCCTCCACTTT | CASTATRDRVVSPLHF
NA | TRBD2 | TRBJ2-3 | TRBV3-1/TRBV3-2 | 17 | TGTGCCAGCAGCCAAGAGTTTTCGGGAGGATATACAGATACGCAGTATTTT | CASSQEFSGGYTDTQYF
NA | TRBD1 | TRBJ2-4 | TRBV28 | 17 | TGTGCCAGCAGACCGACAGGGGGCACTGTGTCCAAAAACATTCAGTACTTC | CASRPTGGTVSKNIQYF